This entry concerns a single T cell receptor beta chain. The data belong to a study of cytomegalovirus exposure and HLA in healthy donors. The germline gives CDR1 SGHTA, CDR2 FQGNSA. This CDR3 contains 16 residues. J was trimmed by 3 bases and V by 3 bases; bases with no gene match: 10. The PCR ran on 60 Vbeta and 13 Jbeta primers. The repertoire was sequenced with immunoSEQ multiplex PCR; TCRdb's copy has only in-frame clones and lacks some. The sample consists of about 180,000 clones, 60% to 85% of them appearing once. V usage is TRBV7-2 and J usage is TRBJ2-5, with TRBD1 matching 7 bases. The specimen sequenced was PBMCs. This TCR came from a male donor in good health and CMV-seronegative. The CDR3 DNA reads as TGTGCCAGCAGCTTCCGAACCGGGACAGCAGAAGAGACCCAGTACTTC. Its protein product is CASSFRTGTAEETQYF.